This T cell receptor beta chain was profiled in a study of OX40 agonist ivuxolimab in advanced cancers. Looking at the study overall: Every 2 weeks, patients received ivuxolimab intravenously, dosed at 0.01 to 10 mg/kg. The study, taken as a whole, reports: Several nonresponders also turned out to have low normalized T-cell clonal expansion. Partial responders treated at 0.1-3.0 mg/kg exhibited clonal expansion among the lowest measured.

Worth noting for this clone: The antigen remains undetermined.

The table came from immunoSEQ multiplex PCR; TCRdb's copy has only in-frame clones and leaves some out. The sample has tens of thousands of clones, more than 65% seen once. The CDR3 has 15 amino acids. CDR1 SGHTA and CDR2 FQGNSA come from the germline V gene. Trimming took 5 bases from V and 2 from J, leaving 16 bases between them. The input for sequencing was CD4+ or CD8+ T cells sorted from blood, taken in a trial of the OX40 agonist ivuxolimab. The chain joins TRBV7-2 to TRBJ2-7; D possibly uses TRBD1 or TRBD2 (5 bases each). The origin of this receptor is an adult with an advanced solid tumor such as melanoma, head and neck, liver or kidney cancer. The CDR3 spells CASSLSWGSPYEQYF. Written as DNA, the CDR3 is TGTGCCAGCAGCCTTAGTTGGGGGTCGCCCTACGAGCAGTACTTC.